One and the same sample provided the 12 T cell receptor beta chains below, sequenced in a study of blood T cell repertoires in COVID-19. Profiled with immunoSEQ multiplex PCR; TCRdb holds only in-frame clones, not every one. Here the sample spans about 220,000 clones, around 82% being singletons. Sequenced sample: peripheral blood. The source is a woman between 70 and 85 years old with acute or convalescent COVID-19.

The rearrangement joins TRBV5-6 to TRBJ2-2, with unresolved D. This CDR3 is 12 amino acids long. V was cut by 5 bases and J by 2 bases, with 4 bases left in between. Per the germline V gene, CDR1 is SGHDT and CDR2 is YYEEEE. This CDR3 is CASSHNTGELFF. The CDR3 region has the DNA TGTGCCAGCAGTCATAACACCGGGGAGCTGTTTTTT. Complete variable domain (other parts from reference TRBV5-6 and TRBJ2-2): DAGVTQSPTHLIKTRGQQVTLRCSPKSGHDTVSWYQQALGQGPQFIFQYYEEEERQRGNFPDRFSGHQFPNYSSELNVNALLLGDSALYLCASSHNTGELFFGEGSRLTVL.

The rearrangement uses TRBV30 and TRBJ2-2; 12 bases align to TRBD1. V trimming: 8 bases; J trimming: 4 bases; junction bases outside the gene matches: 5. Per the germline V gene, CDR1 is GTSNPN and CDR2 is SVGIG (reference sequence). The CDR3 has 14 amino acids. CDR3 bases: TGTGCCCGGGACAGGGGGCTCGGCACCGGGGAGCTGTTTTTT. It translates to CARDRGLGTGELFF. Combining the CDR3 with reference TRBV30 and TRBJ2-2 gives the whole variable domain SQTIHQWPATLVQPVGSPLSLECTVEGTSNPNLYWYRQAAGRGLQLLFYSVGIGQISSEVPQNLSASRPQDRQFILSSKKLLLSDSGFYLCARDRGLGTGELFFGEGSRLTVL.

J is TRBJ2-2 and V is TRBV7-2, with 9 bases lining up with TRBD1. Germline V gene data show CDR1 as SGHTA and CDR2 as FQGNSA. J gave up 15 bases and V 3 bases, and 8 bases lay outside the gene matches. This CDR3 is built from 13 residues. The DNA of the CDR3 is TGTGCCAGCAGCTTCTCCCACCGGGACAGGGTGTTTTTT. This codes for CASSFSHRDRVFF.

The chain joins TRBV25-1 to TRBJ1-1; a possible D gene is TRBD1 (6 bases). The CDR3 runs to 15 residues. V was shortened by 3 bases and J by 5 bases, with 16 bases between the two germline ends. Per the germline V gene, CDR1 is MGHDK and CDR2 is SYGVNS. CDR3 DNA sequence: TGTGCCAGCAGTGACCAACCCACAGGGAAAACTGAAGCTTTCTTT. Its protein product is CASSDQPTGKTEAFF. Using reference TRBV25-1 and TRBJ1-1 for the parts outside the CDR3, the full variable domain is EADIYQTPRYLVIGTGKKITLECSQTMGHDKMYWYQQDPGMELHLIHYSYGVNSTEKGDLSSESTVSRIRTEHFPLTLESARPSHTSQYLCASSDQPTGKTEAFFGQGTRLTVV.

J is TRBJ1-1 and V is TRBV20-1; the D is unclear. Trimming left V 3 bases short and J 6 bases short, with 5 bases between. The CDR3 has 10 amino acids. CDR1 is DFQATT and CDR2 is SNEGSKA in the germline V gene (reference sequence). The chain's CDR3 is CSASRAEAFF. The CDR3 DNA reads as TGCAGTGCTAGTCGCGCTGAAGCTTTCTTT.

This clone has only a few counts. The rearrangement joins TRBV11-2 to TRBJ1-2; D not certain. V lost 1 base and J lost 4, with 4 bases in between. CDR1 and CDR2 from the germline V gene are SGHAT and FQNNGV. This CDR3 comprises 12 residues. CDR3 amino acids: CASSLVSYGYTF. In nucleotides, the CDR3 is TGTGCCAGCAGCTTAGTCAGCTATGGCTACACCTTC.

The chain recombines TRBV4-2 with TRBJ1-2, with 10 bases lining up with TRBD1. The length of the CDR3 is 14 residues. Trimming cost V 2 bases and J 7 bases; bases outside gene matches: 4. The germline gives CDR1 LGHNA, CDR2 YNFKEQ. CDR3 region: CASSQPTGGGGYTF. In DNA form, the CDR3 reads TGTGCCAGCAGCCAACCGACAGGGGGCGGTGGCTACACCTTC.

This clone was seen once. The chain links TRBV5-1 to TRBJ2-1, with a tentative D call TRBD2 (6 bases). Per the germline V gene, CDR1 is SGHRS and CDR2 is YFSETQ. Trimming removed 1 base at V and 5 bases at J, with 13 bases between. This CDR3 comprises 15 residues. CDR3: CASSLSGELNNEQFF. CDR3 nucleotide sequence: TGCGCCAGCAGCTTGTCGGGGGAGCTGAACAATGAGCAGTTCTTC.

The rearrangement joins TRBV12-3 or TRBV12-4 to TRBJ1-4, with D perhaps matching TRBD1 (6 bases). This CDR3 spans 12 amino acids. Trimming left V 5 bases short and J 8 bases short, with 9 bases between. DNA for the CDR3: TGTGCCAGCAGTGAAAGGGGGGAAAAACTGTTTTTT. It codes for CASSERGEKLFF.

V is TRBV7-8 and J is TRBJ2-7; a weak D match, TRBD2 (6 bases). The V gene's germline CDR1 is SGHVS and CDR2 FQNEAQ. The CDR3 consists of 14 residues. Trimming stripped 5 bases from V and 2 bases from J, with 13 bases between. The CDR3 DNA is TGTGCCAGCAGCAGCCGGGACTTAACCTACGAGCAGTACTTC. Protein: CASSSRDLTYEQYF.

V usage is TRBV28 and J usage is TRBJ2-5; D perhaps matches TRBD2 (5 bases). Trimming stripped 4 bases from V and 4 bases from J, with 19 bases between. From germline, CDR1 is MDHEN and CDR2 SYDVKM. The CDR3 contains 16 residues. Written as DNA, the CDR3 is TGTGCCAGCAGTTCAAGGACTCACTCAAAGGGAGAGACCCAGTACTTC. Its translation is CASSSRTHSKGETQYF.

The chain has TRBV7-9 and TRBJ1-1; TRBD1 matches at 10 bases. Trimming at V came to 1 base and at J to 5 bases, leaving 4 bases not matched to a gene. The CDR3 consists of 15 residues. Germline lookup yields CDR1 SEHNR and CDR2 FQNEAQ (reference sequence). The CDR3 DNA sequence: TGTGCCAGCAGCTTAGAGGGACAGGGGAGGACTGAAGCTTTCTTT. Translation: CASSLEGQGRTEAFF.